This T cell receptor (beta chain) came from a study of cytomegalovirus exposure and HLA in healthy donors. Study context: From approximately 170 million T cells, an earlier analysis saw approximately 110 million unique TCR beta sequences. Around 78 million unique TCR sequences came from HLA-typed donors in an early release.

The PCR employed 60 Vbeta primers together with 13 Jbeta primers. Using immunoSEQ multiplex PCR, the repertoire was profiled, and TCRdb retains in-frame clones only, with some absent. This sample contains about 88,000 clones. Findings of the study overall: Analysis was carried out at a later point, and it linked a missense DCLRE1C variant to TCR beta V- and J-gene trimming.

Concerning this clone: What it recognizes is unknown.

Per the germline V gene, CDR1 is MNHEY and CDR2 is SMNVEV (reference sequence). The ends were cut back, 7 bases at V and 4 bases at J, with 19 bases in the middle. This CDR3 comprises 15 residues. The receptor comes from a girl aged 5-17 years in good health and CMV-seropositive. The genes are TRBV27 and TRBJ2-5; D perhaps matches TRBD1 (7 bases). The sample taken for sequencing was PBMCs. The CDR3 DNA follows: TGTGCCAGCAAGGTGACAGGGAGGTGGGTAGAGACCCAGTACTTC. Its translation is CASKVTGRWVETQYF.